This T cell receptor beta chain was sequenced in a study of T-cell memory formation after mild COVID-19. Background on the study: TCR clusters were mostly confined to one donor each. Study-wide results and limits: Largely, contracting CD4+ clones fell within CM and EM, and contracting CD8+ clones within EMRA. The finding that pre-infection memory included some responding clones suggested that cross-reactive memory joined.

This clonotype has a count of ten or more. The antigen is undetermined. Sample barcodes and UMIs were carried by the TCR alpha and TCR beta cDNA libraries that 5'RACE generated with constant-segment primers. TCRdb analysed the 5' RACE reads with MiXCR anew, one entry per CDR3 protein. The sample lists more than 350,000 distinct CDR3 sequences, about 21% occurring once. This clonotype was sampled from an adult woman who had mild COVID-19 (a few samples of this study predate the infection). Cell type and time point are not known. The sequenced sample consisted of PBMCs or a T cell subset sorted from them (not recorded which).

CDR3 in amino acids: CASSLSQQETQYF. The CDR3 DNA sequence: TGCGCCAGCAGCTTGTCACAGCAAGAGACCCAGTACTTC. V is TRBV5-1 and J is TRBJ2-5; no definite D call. Germline V CDR1 and CDR2: SGHRS, YFSETQ. V was trimmed by 1 base and J by 2 bases, leaving 6 bases between them. The CDR3 is 13 residues long.